This passage covers 17 T cell receptor beta chains from one sample sequenced in a study of blood T cell repertoires in COVID-19 (dated by TCRdb to about 2020). Libraries were made using the immunoSEQ multiplex PCR assay. Held by TCRdb, this immuneACCESS table contains in-frame sequences only and omits some clones. Under half of the omission traces to an unresolved V gene where checked; the cause of the rest is unknown. The sample records hundreds of thousands of clones, 70% to 85% of which are singletons. 4% to 6% of the sample rests with the top ten. Specimen: peripheral blood. Receptors were obtained from an elderly woman with active or convalescent COVID-19.

The V and J genes are TRBV2 and TRBJ1-6; TRBD1 matches 10 bases. V lost 0 bases, J lost 8 bases, and 1 base stayed unmatched. There are 15 residues in the CDR3. Germline-derived CDR1 and CDR2 are SNHLY and FYNNEI. As DNA, the CDR3 is TGTGCCAGCAGTGAAGCTGGGACAGGGGATTCACCCCTCCACTTT. Its protein is CASSEAGTGDSPLHF. Full variable domain (remainder filled in from reference TRBV2 and TRBJ1-6): EPEVTQTPSHQVTQMGQEVILRCVPISNHLYFYWYRQILGQKVEFLVSFYNNEISEKSEIFDDQFSVERPDGSNFTLKIRSTKLEDSAMYFCASSEAGTGDSPLHFGNGTRLTVT.

The rearrangement links TRBV30 to TRBJ1-4, with TRBD1 identical over 8 bases. The CDR3 is made up of 15 amino acids. After removal of 5 bases from V and 0 bases from J, the junction contained 5 bases not matched to a gene. The germline CDR1 and CDR2 sequences are GTSNPN and SVGIG (reference sequence). CDR3 sequence reads: CAWVGQGATNEKLFF. The CDR3 DNA is TGTGCCTGGGTTGGACAGGGAGCAACTAATGAAAAACTGTTTTTT.

This chain connects TRBV2 to TRBJ2-1, with a tentative D call TRBD2 (5 bases). This CDR3 spans 14 amino acids. Germline V gene lookup returns CDR1 SNHLY and CDR2 FYNNEI. Trimming cost V 1 base and J 9 bases, with 13 bases left between them. The CDR3 sequence is CASSEGAEGLEQFF. CDR3 sequence (DNA): TGTGCCAGCAGTGAAGGAGCGGAAGGACTTGAGCAGTTCTTC.

The genes are TRBV11-2 and TRBJ2-4, with 8 bases that match TRBD1. Trimming took 5 bases from V and 7 from J; bases not matched to a gene: 7. CDR3 length: 14 residues. From germline, CDR1 is SGHAT and CDR2 FQNNGV. CDR3 in DNA: TGTGCCAGCAGCATCAGACAGGGGACGAACATTCAGTACTTC. Amino acids: CASSIRQGTNIQYF. The entire variable domain, with the rest obtained from reference TRBV11-2 and TRBJ2-4, is as follows: EAGVAQSPRYKIIEKRQSVAFWCNPISGHATLYWYQQILGQGPKLLIQFQNNGVVDDSQLPKDRFSAERLKGVDSTLKIQPAKLEDSAVYLCASSIRQGTNIQYFGAGTRLSVL.

The chain uses TRBV2 and TRBJ1-2; TRBD1 might be the D (5 bases). The V end was cut by 6 bases, the J end by 6 bases, with 11 bases between. From germline, CDR1 is SNHLY and CDR2 FYNNEI. CDR3 length: 12 amino acids. The CDR3 protein is CASRVGGDGYTF. CDR3 DNA: TGTGCCAGCAGGGTGGGAGGGGATGGCTACACCTTC. Complete variable domain (other parts from reference TRBV2 and TRBJ1-2): EPEVTQTPSHQVTQMGQEVILRCVPISNHLYFYWYRQILGQKVEFLVSFYNNEISEKSEIFDDQFSVERPDGSNFTLKIRSTKLEDSAMYFCASRVGGDGYTFGSGTRLTVV.

The gene calls are TRBV5-6 and TRBJ1-2, with 7 bases that match TRBD1. The CDR3 runs 17 residues. The ends lost 4 bases at V and 8 bases at J; junction bases unmatched: 20. Germline values: CDR1 SGHDT, CDR2 YYEEEE. The CDR3 coding sequence is TGTGCCAGCAGCCCCGGAGAGGGGGCGGTCTTATCAGGAGGCTACACCTTC. It encodes CASSPGEGAVLSGGYTF.

V usage is TRBV28 and J usage is TRBJ1-1; the D gene is possibly TRBD1 (6 bases). This CDR3 is 14 amino acids long. Germline V gene data show CDR1 as MDHEN and CDR2 as SYDVKM. Trimming removed 6 bases from V and 1 base from J, with 12 bases in between. In DNA form, the CDR3 reads TGTGCCAGCAGACTCTTACAGGGGAACACTGAAGCTTTCTTT. This codes for CASRLLQGNTEAFF.

The chain's CDR3 is CASSPTGDYGYTF. DNA of the CDR3: TGTGCCAGCTCACCAACAGGGGACTATGGCTACACCTTC. The J gene is TRBJ1-2, the V gene TRBV18; TRBD1 matches at 7 bases. CDR3 size: 13 residues. Germline CDR1 is KGHSH and CDR2 is LQKENI. J lost 3 bases, V lost 2 bases, and 0 bases had no gene match.

A single count supports this clone. The chain combines TRBV7-9 with TRBJ2-5; 9 nucleotides agree with TRBD1. Germline lookup yields CDR1 SEHNR and CDR2 FQNEAQ (reference sequence). The J segment lost 2 bases and the V segment lost 5 bases, leaving 6 bases of the junction unmatched. The CDR3 consists of 15 residues. The CDR3 loop reads CASSLTGTGQETQYF. In nucleotides, the CDR3 is TGTGCCAGCAGCCTAACCGGGACAGGGCAAGAGACCCAGTACTTC.

The chain carries TRBV2 and TRBJ2-7; 12 nucleotides agree with TRBD1. V gave up 6 bases and J gave up 2 bases; unmatched junction bases: 2. CDR3 length equals 14 residues. In germline, CDR1 is SNHLY, CDR2 FYNNEI. This CDR3 is CASSGTGGTYEQYF. For the CDR3, the DNA is TGTGCCAGCAGCGGGACAGGGGGCACCTACGAGCAGTACTTC.

The chain joins TRBV18 to TRBJ2-2; 12 bases agree with TRBD2. J gave up 5 bases and V 2 bases, and 3 bases lay outside the gene matches. The CDR3 runs to 16 residues. CDR1 and CDR2 from the germline V gene are KGHSH and LQKENI. In nucleotides, the CDR3 is TGTGCCAGCTCACCAGGACTAGCGGGAACAACCGGGGAGCTGTTTTTT. Amino acid sequence: CASSPGLAGTTGELFF. Full variable domain (rest looked up from reference TRBV18 and TRBJ2-2): NAGVMQNPRHLVRRRGQEARLRCSPMKGHSHVYWYRQLPEEGLKFMVYLQKENIIDESGMPKERFSAEFPKEGPSILRIQQVVRGDSAAYFCASSPGLAGTTGELFFGEGSRLTVL.

The CDR3 is CASSSLTYETQYF. Here the CDR3 DNA reads TGCGCCAGCAGCTCCCTCACTTACGAGACCCAGTACTTC. The gene calls are TRBV5-1 and TRBJ2-5; D is unresolved. The length of the CDR3 is 13 residues. In germline, CDR1 is SGHRS, CDR2 YFSETQ. V was shortened by 3 bases and J by 5 bases, with 11 bases between the two germline ends.

In its sample, this clone was seen once. The chain employs TRBV3-1 (or the pseudogene TRBV3-2) and TRBJ2-1, with D unclear. The germline CDR1 and CDR2 sequences are LGHDT and YNNKEL (reference sequence). The CDR3 is 11 residues long. Between the trimmed V and J ends, which lost 2 bases and 8 bases, there was a span of 4 bases. CDR3 sequence reads: CASSQFDEQFF. In DNA, the CDR3 is TGTGCCAGCAGCCAATTCGATGAGCAGTTCTTC.

As for this clone: The sample contains more than one DNA sequence encoding this CDR3. The chain has TRBV7-9 and TRBJ1-4; the match to TRBD1 covers 9 bases. This CDR3 is 15 amino acids long. V shed 0 bases and J 8 bases; nucleotides not matched to a gene: 4. The V gene's germline CDR1 is SEHNR and CDR2 FQNEAQ (reference sequence). The CDR3 is CASSLAETGGEKLFF. The CDR3 bases are TGTGCCAGCAGCTTAGCAGAGACAGGGGGAGAAAAACTGTTTTTT.

The chain recombines TRBV10-3 with TRBJ1-5; D unresolved. CDR1 is ENHRY, CDR2 SYGVKD, per germline. V dropped 1 base and J dropped 4 bases, with 5 bases sitting between them. The CDR3 is 13 amino acids. CDR3 in amino acids: CAISELDNQPQHF. The CDR3 bases are TGTGCCATCAGTGAGTTAGATAATCAGCCCCAGCATTTT.

The chain has TRBV18 and TRBJ2-3; 8 bases agree with TRBD1. Trimming cost V 0 bases and J 6 bases; bases outside gene matches: 11. Germline V gives CDR1 KGHSH, CDR2 LQKENI. This CDR3 spans 17 amino acids. CDR3 sequence reads: CASSPPGRGPRRDTQYF. The CDR3 nucleotides are TGTGCCAGCTCACCACCGGGCAGGGGGCCCCGCCGTGATACGCAGTATTTT.

This clone was counted only a few times. The chain links TRBV27 to TRBJ1-2; 9 nucleotides agree with TRBD1. Trimming at V came to 5 bases and at J to 4 bases, leaving 8 bases not matched to a gene. The CDR3 has 15 amino acids. The V gene's germline CDR1 is MNHEY and CDR2 SMNVEV (reference sequence). This CDR3 is CASSPVGQGPYGYTF. The CDR3 DNA sequence: TGTGCCAGCAGTCCCGTGGGACAGGGTCCCTATGGCTACACCTTC.